One sample yielded the 28 T cell receptor beta chains listed below, sequenced in a study of B cell selection in AIRE deficiency. Sorted regulatory T cells were CD4-positive, CD25-high and CD127-low or negative. The data were produced by immunoSEQ multiplex PCR, yet TCRdb's version contains in-frame clones alone and is incomplete. This table has around 3,000 clones, about 78% appearing once. The sequencing sample was made of Tregs sorted from PBMCs. The receptors stem from a human donor with AIRE deficiency.

V is TRBV7-2 and J is TRBJ1-1; D gene unclear. This CDR3 contains 14 residues. Germline assignment: CDR1 SGHTA and CDR2 FQGNSA. V gave up 1 base and J gave up 4 bases, with 10 bases separating them. CDR3 protein: CASSLEEGSTEAFF. The CDR3 nucleotides are TGTGCCAGCAGCTTAGAGGAGGGATCCACTGAAGCTTTCTTT.

This clone came up once. This chain joins TRBV6-6 and TRBJ2-2; 7 positions agree with TRBD2. The CDR3 contains 16 residues. Germline V gene lookup returns CDR1 MNHNY and CDR2 SVGAGI (reference sequence). J lost 6 bases, V lost 2 bases, and 9 bases had no gene match. CDR3 sequence: CASSYKGTGGSGELFF. In DNA, the CDR3 is TGTGCCAGCAGTTACAAGGGGACGGGGGGTTCCGGGGAGCTGTTTTTT.

This clone was picked up one time. V gene TRBV9 combines with J gene TRBJ2-5, with D possibly being TRBD1 (7 bases). The CDR3 runs 16 residues. Germline V lookup: CDR1 SGDLS, CDR2 YYNGEE. V lost 3 bases, J lost 2 bases, and 17 bases lay in between. The DNA of the CDR3 is TGTGCCAGCAGCGGCGGGACAGTCTATACTCAAGAGACCCAGTACTTC. Residues: CASSGGTVYTQETQYF.

CDR3 DNA: TGTGCCAGCAGGCCCAGGTTGGGAGAGGAGGGCACTGAAGCTTTCTTT. Residues: CASRPRLGEEGTEAFF. The genes are TRBV7-2 and TRBJ1-1; D unresolved. Germline CDR1 is SGHTA and CDR2 is FQGNSA. The CDR3 sequence is 16 residues long. V shed 6 bases and J shed 4 bases, with 21 bases lying between them.

J is TRBJ2-3 and V is TRBV5-1, with 7 bases lining up with TRBD2. V gave up 2 bases and J gave up 1 base; unmatched junction bases: 1. Germline V gene lookup returns CDR1 SGHRS and CDR2 YFSETQ. CDR3 length: 14 amino acids. CDR3 loop: CASSFLAGTDTQYF. The DNA for the CDR3 is TGCGCCAGCAGCTTTCTAGCGGGCACAGATACGCAGTATTTT.

The chain couples TRBV25-1 to TRBJ2-2; TRBD2 agrees at 7 bases. The CDR3 totals 15 residues. From germline, CDR1 is MGHDK and CDR2 SYGVNS. J lost 5 bases, V lost 4 bases, and 7 bases had no gene match. CDR3: CASSVRAGLTGELFF. The DNA for the CDR3 is TGTGCCAGCAGTGTTCGAGCGGGGTTGACCGGGGAGCTGTTTTTT.

The chain combines TRBV4-3 with TRBJ2-7; 14 bases are shared with TRBD2. Germline values: CDR1 LGHNA, CDR2 YSLEER. The CDR3 totals 15 residues. J gave up 5 bases and V 3 bases, and 3 bases lay outside the gene matches. Here the CDR3 DNA reads TGCGCCAGCAGCCAGACTAGCGGGGGGGCCCACGAGCAGTACTTC. Protein sequence: CASSQTSGGAHEQYF.

This chain joins TRBV5-1 and TRBJ2-3; a possible D gene is TRBD1 (6 bases). The germline CDR1 and CDR2 sequences are SGHRS and YFSETQ. Trimming removed 4 bases at V and 3 bases at J, with 24 bases between. The CDR3 is 18 residues long. In DNA, the CDR3 is TGCGCCAGCAGCCCCCAGATTTATGGCAGGGGTCTTACAGATACGCAGTATTTT. It is translated as CASSPQIYGRGLTDTQYF. Together with reference TRBV5-1 and TRBJ2-3, the CDR3 gives the full variable domain: KAGVTQTPRYLIKTRGQQVTLSCSPISGHRSVSWYQQTPGQGLQFLFEYFSETQRNKGNFPGRFSGRQFSNSRSEMNVSTLELGDSALYLCASSPQIYGRGLTDTQYFGPGTRLTVL.

The chain is built from TRBV5-1 and TRBJ1-4; 11 positions agree with TRBD1. The CDR3 consists of 15 residues. From germline, CDR1 is SGHRS and CDR2 YFSETQ. The V gene end was trimmed by 4 bases and the J gene end by 6 bases; junction bases not matched to a gene: 5. In nucleotides, the CDR3 is TGCGCCAGCAGCATCGGGACAGGGGGGCATGAAAAACTGTTTTTT. It is translated as CASSIGTGGHEKLFF.

The CDR3 DNA reads as TGTGCCAGCAGCTCTGGACTAGCGGGAGGGCTCCAAGAGACCCAGTACTTC. Translated, it gives CASSSGLAGGLQETQYF. The chain couples TRBV5-4 to TRBJ2-5; 15 positions match TRBD2. Trimming at V came to 3 bases and at J to 1 base, leaving 4 bases not matched to a gene. The CDR3 contains 17 residues. Germline V gene data show CDR1 as SGHNT and CDR2 as YYREEE (reference sequence).

The chain is built from TRBV5-1 and TRBJ2-1, with a possible D match to TRBD2 (5 bases). The V end lost 3 bases, the J end lost 6 bases, and 25 bases lay between the germline ends. From germline, CDR1 is SGHRS and CDR2 YFSETQ. This CDR3 is 18 amino acids long. This chain's CDR3 is CASSSGLVPAEQGNEQFF. The CDR3, as DNA: TGCGCCAGCAGCTCCGGACTCGTGCCTGCCGAACAAGGCAATGAGCAGTTCTTC.

The chain carries TRBV27 and TRBJ2-7, with 9 nucleotides matching TRBD1. Trimming removed 2 bases from V and 4 bases from J; junction bases left unmatched: 12. Germline V gene sequence: CDR1 MNHEY, CDR2 SMNVEV (reference sequence). The CDR3 consists of 17 residues. The CDR3 region is CASSLGVRTGAKYEQYF. CDR3 DNA: TGTGCCAGCAGTTTAGGAGTCAGGACAGGGGCTAAGTACGAGCAGTACTTC.

This sequence joins TRBV2 and TRBJ1-4, with D hard to call. Per the germline V gene, CDR1 is SNHLY and CDR2 is FYNNEI. Trimming cost V 7 bases and J 3 bases, with 6 bases left between them. This CDR3 has 12 residues. The CDR3 sequence is CASTLANEKLFF. CDR3 nucleotide sequence: TGTGCCAGCACGCTGGCTAATGAAAAACTGTTTTTT.

The chain joins TRBV7-4 to TRBJ2-5; 8 nucleotides agree with TRBD1. The J call is uncertain, as TRBJ2-7 better fits the DNA end. Germline V CDR1 and CDR2: SGHVT, SQSDAQ. This CDR3 contains 14 residues. CDR3 in amino acids: CASSFPTGAYEQYF. The CDR3 DNA follows: TGTGCCAGCAGCTTTCCGACAGGGGCCTACGAGCAGTACTTC.

The chain links TRBV6-6 to TRBJ1-5; D remains ambiguous. V lost 2 bases, J lost 2 bases, and 13 bases lay in between. The CDR3 is 16 residues long. In germline, CDR1 is MNHNY, CDR2 SVGAGI (reference sequence). CDR3 loop: CASSYPIGMGNQPQHF. As DNA, the CDR3 is TGTGCCAGCAGTTACCCCATCGGTATGGGCAATCAGCCCCAGCATTTT.

The J gene is TRBJ2-4, the V gene TRBV15; 9 bases are a match to TRBD1. In germline, CDR1 is LNHNV, CDR2 YYDKDF (reference sequence). The CDR3 covers 13 residues. The trim removed 5 bases at V and 7 bases at J, leaving 3 bases unmatched. CDR3 region: CATSEGQGNIQYF. CDR3 DNA: TGTGCCACCAGCGAAGGACAGGGGAACATTCAGTACTTC.

The chain employs TRBV19 and TRBJ2-1; 8 positions agree with TRBD2. Germline CDR1 reads LNHDA; CDR2 reads SQIVND (reference sequence). There are 15 residues in the CDR3. Unmatched junction bases numbered 9, after V lost 6 bases and J lost 5 bases. The CDR3 coding sequence is TGTGCCAGTAGCACGGGGGGGCGGGGGCACAATGAGCAGTTCTTC. It codes for CASSTGGRGHNEQFF.

CDR3: CASSPGLSETEAFF. CDR3 DNA: TGTGCCAGCTCACCAGGTCTATCGGAAACTGAAGCTTTCTTT. The chain couples TRBV18 to TRBJ1-1, with D unclear. The CDR3 has 14 amino acids. Trimming took off 2 bases at V and 5 bases at J, with 12 bases between the two ends. Looked up from germline, CDR1 is KGHSH and CDR2 is LQKENI.

J is TRBJ1-1 and V is TRBV11-2; the D is unclear. V gave up 1 base and J gave up 7 bases, with 10 bases separating them. The CDR3 consists of 13 residues. Germline V gene data show CDR1 as SGHAT and CDR2 as FQNNGV. CDR3 sequence: CASSLVFGVEAFF. The CDR3 DNA is TGTGCCAGCAGCTTAGTCTTCGGGGTTGAAGCTTTCTTT.

Comments on this clone: The same CDR3 also results from other DNA sequences found in this sample. V is TRBV15 and J is TRBJ2-1, with 8 bases aligning to TRBD2. This CDR3 has 16 residues. Germline V lookup: CDR1 LNHNV, CDR2 YYDKDF (reference sequence). The V segment lost 0 bases and the J segment 4 bases; nucleotides outside the gene matches: 5. The CDR3 sequence is CATSRDGSGDYNEQFF. CDR3 in DNA: TGTGCCACCAGCAGAGATGGTAGCGGGGATTACAATGAGCAGTTCTTC.

The rearrangement uses TRBV19 and TRBJ2-1, with D perhaps TRBD1 (6 bases). Germline-derived CDR1 and CDR2 are LNHDA and SQIVND (reference sequence). This CDR3 comprises 15 residues. V was cut by 6 bases and J by 3 bases, with 15 bases left in between. The CDR3 DNA sequence: TGTGCCAGTAGCCTGACAGGTCCGGGCTACAATGAGCAGTTCTTC. Translated: CASSLTGPGYNEQFF.

The chain uses TRBV5-1 and TRBJ1-1; 7 bases agree with TRBD1. Germline V gives CDR1 SGHRS, CDR2 YFSETQ. J lost 5 bases, V lost 3 bases, and 1 base had no gene match. This CDR3 is built from 12 residues. CDR3 residues: CASSSDRTEAFF. The CDR3 DNA sequence: TGCGCCAGCAGCTCGGACAGGACTGAAGCTTTCTTT.

The J gene is TRBJ1-2, the V gene TRBV6-5; TRBD1 matches 9 bases. This CDR3 is built from 13 residues. Germline CDR1 reads MNHEY; CDR2 reads SVGAGI. V lost 5 bases, J lost 10 bases, and 8 bases stayed unmatched. CDR3 sequence: CASSGRDRVYYTF. Here the CDR3 DNA reads TGTGCCAGCAGTGGCCGGGACAGGGTGTACTACACCTTC.

The gene calls are TRBV30 and TRBJ2-7, with D tentatively TRBD2 (5 bases). Germline values: CDR1 GTSNPN, CDR2 SVGIG (reference sequence). The V end was cut by 5 bases, the J end by 4 bases, with 9 bases between. The CDR3 runs 11 residues. CDR3 sequence (DNA): TGTGCCTGGGGACTCCATTACGAGCAGTACTTC. It yields the protein CAWGLHYEQYF. Together with reference TRBV30 and TRBJ2-7, the CDR3 gives the full variable domain: SQTIHQWPATLVQPVGSPLSLECTVEGTSNPNLYWYRQAAGRGLQLLFYSVGIGQISSEVPQNLSASRPQDRQFILSSKKLLLSDSGFYLCAWGLHYEQYFGPGTRLTVT.

The chain links TRBV7-3 to TRBJ2-3; TRBD1 is a possible D gene (6 bases). This CDR3 is built from 15 residues. Looked up from germline, CDR1 is SGHTA and CDR2 is FQGTGA. Trimming took off 5 bases at V and 0 bases at J, with 12 bases between the two ends. CDR3 sequence reads: CASSPRQASTDTQYF. CDR3 sequence (DNA): TGTGCCAGCAGCCCGCGACAGGCTAGCACAGATACGCAGTATTTT.

The rearrangement uses TRBV28 and TRBJ2-1, with 10 bases matching TRBD1. In germline, CDR1 is MDHEN, CDR2 SYDVKM. J was trimmed by 4 bases and V by 3 bases; bases with no gene match: 6. The CDR3 loop spans 16 amino acids. CDR3 sequence reads: CASSLGSGQGYNEQFF. CDR3 nucleotide sequence: TGTGCCAGCAGTTTGGGGTCGGGACAGGGGTACAATGAGCAGTTCTTC.

The chain employs TRBV30 and TRBJ2-1; D call uncertain. The ends were cut back, 0 bases at V and 6 bases at J, with 6 bases in the middle. The CDR3 runs to 12 residues. Germline V lookup: CDR1 GTSNPN, CDR2 SVGIG (reference sequence). Here the CDR3 reads CAWSVRGNEQFF. The CDR3 DNA follows: TGTGCCTGGAGTGTACGAGGCAATGAGCAGTTCTTC.

This sequence joins TRBV28 and TRBJ2-7; D not resolved. The CDR3 is made up of 14 amino acids. The V gene lost 1 base and the J gene lost 2 bases, with 9 bases spanning the gap. Germline V gene lookup returns CDR1 MDHEN and CDR2 SYDVKM. DNA of the CDR3: TGTGCCAGCAGTTTATTGGCCGGCACCTACGAGCAGTACTTC. Amino acids: CASSLLAGTYEQYF.